The source of this T cell receptor beta chain is a study of T cell repertoires in cytomegalovirus infection. Across the whole study: Shared public TCR beta signatures pointed to both CMV infection and a matching HLA type.

This clonotype appeared a few times. Its cognate antigen is unknown. Germline CDR1 is SGHAT and CDR2 is FQNNGV. Trimming stripped 2 bases from V and 4 bases from J, with 12 bases between. This CDR3 comprises 15 residues. MiXCR, run by TCRdb on the reads, gives a single entry per CDR3 protein. The table includes approximately 300,000 distinct CDR3 sequences, 20% to 25% detected once. The sequence came from a human donor in good health (CMV status not recorded). Some clones in this sample may be carry-over from other donors' samples. The input for sequencing was cultured PBMCs, taken from culture after CMV antigen stimulation. The V call is TRBV11-2, the J call TRBJ2-1; D gene ambiguous. Here the CDR3 DNA reads TGTGCCAGCAGCTTAAGTACCTCTAGTTACAATGAGCAGTTCTTC. Its translation is CASSLSTSSYNEQFF.